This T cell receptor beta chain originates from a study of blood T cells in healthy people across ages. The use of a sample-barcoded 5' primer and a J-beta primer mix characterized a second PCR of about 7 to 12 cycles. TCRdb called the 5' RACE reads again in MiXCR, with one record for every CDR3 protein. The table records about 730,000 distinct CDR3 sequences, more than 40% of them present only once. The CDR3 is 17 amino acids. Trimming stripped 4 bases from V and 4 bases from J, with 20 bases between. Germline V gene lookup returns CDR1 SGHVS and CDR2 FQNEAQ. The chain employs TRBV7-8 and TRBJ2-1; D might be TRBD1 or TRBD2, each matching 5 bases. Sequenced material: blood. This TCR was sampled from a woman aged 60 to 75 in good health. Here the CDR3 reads CASSYERLAWGYNEQFF. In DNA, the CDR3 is TGTGCCAGCAGCTACGAACGCCTAGCCTGGGGGTACAATGAGCAGTTCTTC.